This T cell receptor (beta chain) emerged from a study of beta chain features in type 1 diabetes. Across the study: All of the samples together had roughly 110 million sorted cells examined.

This clone was seen a few times. The antigen remains undetermined. Once sorted, every population was more than 95% pure. Expressed TCRB transcripts got sequenced, as all isolated RNA was reverse transcribed. The protocol was immunoSEQ multiplex PCR, while the TCRdb copy is restricted to in-frame clones and leaves out a portion. The table has more than 150,000 clones, 10% to 15% seen once. The CDR3 sequence is 13 residues long. CDR1 and CDR2 (germline): GTSNPN, SVGIG (reference sequence). V was cut by 4 bases and J by 2 bases, with 10 bases left in between. The study, taken as a whole, reports: A potential PCR bias toward shorter templates would be equal in patient and control samples. Insertions were fewer and deletions more numerous at VDJ junctions in type 1 diabetes patients.

This TCR derives from a woman aged 18-35 years in good health. This chain connects TRBV30 to TRBJ2-3; a possible D gene is TRBD2 (5 bases). Sequencing was done on a sample of central memory CD4+ T cells from blood. The CDR3 region is CAWTRDNTDTQYF. In nucleotides, the CDR3 is TGTGCCTGGACACGGGATAACACAGATACGCAGTATTTT.